One sample yielded the 7 T cell receptor beta chains listed below, sequenced in a study of early T cells in non-severe SARS-CoV-2 infection. In TCRdb, the 5' RACE reads were re-called with MiXCR into one record per CDR3 protein. The sample lists 65,000 to 85,000 distinct CDR3 sequences; roughly 13% were seen once. The sequenced sample consisted of whole blood. The source is an adult who was a healthcare worker with PCR-confirmed SARS-CoV-2 infection or an uninfected control (not recorded which).

J is TRBJ2-7 and V is TRBV7-9; possible D gene TRBD2, 6 bases. CDR1 and CDR2 (germline): SEHNR, FQNEAQ (reference sequence). Trimming cost V 5 bases and J 2 bases, with 13 bases left between them. This CDR3 region has 14 residues. The CDR3 loop is CASSPTGAPYEQYF. For the CDR3, the DNA is TGTGCCAGCAGCCCTACGGGAGCGCCCTACGAGCAGTACTTC. Combining the CDR3 with reference TRBV7-9 and TRBJ2-7 gives the whole variable domain DTGVSQNPRHKITKRGQNVTFRCDPISEHNRLYWYRQTLGQGPEFLTYFQNEAQLEKSRLLSDRFSAERPKGSFSTLEIQRTEQGDSAMYLCASSPTGAPYEQYFGPGTRLTVT.

The J gene is TRBJ2-1, the V gene TRBV28; 15 bases fit TRBD2. With V trimmed by 3 bases and J by 12 bases, 6 bases remained unmatched. This CDR3 comprises 15 residues. Germline assignment: CDR1 MDHEN and CDR2 SYDVKM. The CDR3 loop reads CASSLAGLAGGGQFF. For the CDR3, the DNA is TGTGCCAGCAGTTTGGCGGGACTAGCGGGAGGAGGGCAGTTCTTC.

In its sample, this clonotype was seen a few times. CDR3 DNA: TGTGCCAGCAGCCCCAAGTGGGCAGGGGGCTATGGCTACACCTTC. Translating gives CASSPKWAGGYGYTF. The V call is TRBV7-2, the J call TRBJ1-2; TRBD1 matches 7 bases. After removal of 5 bases from V and 4 bases from J, the junction contained 10 bases not matched to a gene. Germline-derived CDR1 and CDR2 are SGHTA and FQGNSA. The CDR3 contains 15 residues.

The gene calls are TRBV27 and TRBJ2-2, with 8 bases matching TRBD2. The ends lost 3 bases at V and 10 bases at J; junction bases unmatched: 10. The CDR3 runs to 15 residues. In germline, CDR1 is MNHEY, CDR2 SMNVEV (reference sequence). The CDR3 coding sequence is TGTGCCAGCAGTTTTACGCTAGCGGGTTCGTCGGAGCTGTTTTTT. The encoded protein is CASSFTLAGSSELFF.

There are many counts of this clonotype. The V call is TRBV7-2, the J call TRBJ1-2, with TRBD1 as a possible D gene (5 bases). The V end lost 3 bases, the J end lost 6 bases, and 17 bases lay between the germline ends. This CDR3 contains 15 residues. The germline CDR1 and CDR2 sequences are SGHTA and FQGNSA. Written as DNA, the CDR3 is TGTGCCAGCAGCTTCCAATCCGACAGTTGGAATGGCTACACCTTC. It yields the protein CASSFQSDSWNGYTF. Variable domain in full (rest from reference TRBV7-2 and TRBJ1-2): GAGVSQSPSNKVTEKGKDVELRCDPISGHTALYWYRQSLGQGLEFLIYFQGNSAPDKSGLPSDRFSAERTGGSVSTLTIQRTQQEDSAVYLCASSFQSDSWNGYTFGSGTRLTVV.

This clonotype was seen repeatedly, ten times or more. This chain links TRBV28 with TRBJ2-3, with TRBD2 as a possible D gene (7 bases). Looked up from germline, CDR1 is MDHEN and CDR2 is SYDVKM. Trimming pared 6 bases from V and 5 bases from J, leaving 18 bases between. The CDR3 length is 15 residues. The DNA of the CDR3 is TGTGCCAGCAGGTCTTGGGCGGGGGCTCGAGATACGCAGTATTTT. Amino acid sequence: CASRSWAGARDTQYF.

This clonotype was observed at least ten times. The rearrangement joins TRBV11-2 to TRBJ2-3, with a tentative D call TRBD2 (5 bases). Trimming removed 5 bases from V and 4 bases from J, with 16 bases in between. The CDR3 sequence is 15 residues long. Germline CDR1 and CDR2: SGHAT and FQNNGV. The CDR3, as DNA: TGTGCCAGCAGCCCTAGGGCTAGCAATTCAGATACGCAGTATTTT. Protein: CASSPRASNSDTQYF.